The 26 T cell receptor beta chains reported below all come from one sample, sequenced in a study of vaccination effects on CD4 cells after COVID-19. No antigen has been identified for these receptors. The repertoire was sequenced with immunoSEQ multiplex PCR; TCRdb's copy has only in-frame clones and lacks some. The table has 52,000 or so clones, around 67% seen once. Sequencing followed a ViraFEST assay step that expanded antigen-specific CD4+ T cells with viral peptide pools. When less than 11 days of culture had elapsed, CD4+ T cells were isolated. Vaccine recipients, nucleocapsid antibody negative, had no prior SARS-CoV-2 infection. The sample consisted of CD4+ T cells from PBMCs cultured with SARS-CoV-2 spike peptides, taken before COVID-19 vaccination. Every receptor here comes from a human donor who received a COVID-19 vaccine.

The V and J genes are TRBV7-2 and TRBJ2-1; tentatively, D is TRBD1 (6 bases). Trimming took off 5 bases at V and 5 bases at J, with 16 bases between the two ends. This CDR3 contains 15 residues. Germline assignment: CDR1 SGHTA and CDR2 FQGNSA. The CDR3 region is CASSLRRGLDNEQFF. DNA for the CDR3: TGTGCCAGCAGCCTCCGCAGGGGCCTTGACAATGAGCAGTTCTTC.

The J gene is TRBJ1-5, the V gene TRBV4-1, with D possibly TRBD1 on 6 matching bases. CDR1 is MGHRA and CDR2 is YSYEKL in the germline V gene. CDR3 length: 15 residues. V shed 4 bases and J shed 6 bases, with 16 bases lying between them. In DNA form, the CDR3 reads TGCGCCAGCAGCCCAGAGGGGGACCGGGCTCAGCCCCAGCATTTT. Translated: CASSPEGDRAQPQHF.

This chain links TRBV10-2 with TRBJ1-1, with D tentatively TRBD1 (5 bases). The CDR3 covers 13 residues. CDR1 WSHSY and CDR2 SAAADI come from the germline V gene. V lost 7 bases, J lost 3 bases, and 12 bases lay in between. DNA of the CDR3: TGCGCCAGCAAGAACTTAGGGGACACTGAAGCTTTCTTT. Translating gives CASKNLGDTEAFF.

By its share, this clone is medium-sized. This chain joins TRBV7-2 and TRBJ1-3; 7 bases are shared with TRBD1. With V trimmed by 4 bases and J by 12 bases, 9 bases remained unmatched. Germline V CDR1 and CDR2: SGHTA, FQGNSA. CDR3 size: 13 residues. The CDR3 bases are TGTGCCAGCAGCTACCGACAGGGACCCTTCATATATTTT. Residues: CASSYRQGPFIYF.

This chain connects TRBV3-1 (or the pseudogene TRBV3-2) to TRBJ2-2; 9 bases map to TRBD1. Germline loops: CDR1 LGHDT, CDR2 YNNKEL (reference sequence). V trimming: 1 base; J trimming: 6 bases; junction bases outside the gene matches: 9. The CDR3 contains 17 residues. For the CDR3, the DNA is TGTGCCAGCAGCCAAGGGGTAGGGACAGGGATCGCCGGGGAGCTGTTTTTT. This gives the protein CASSQGVGTGIAGELFF.

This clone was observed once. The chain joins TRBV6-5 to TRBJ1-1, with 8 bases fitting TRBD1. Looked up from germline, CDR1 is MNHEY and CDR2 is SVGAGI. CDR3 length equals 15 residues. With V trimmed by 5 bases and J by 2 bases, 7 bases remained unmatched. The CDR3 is CASSPDRGSNTEAFF. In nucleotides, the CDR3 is TGTGCCAGCAGTCCCGACAGGGGATCAAACACTGAAGCTTTCTTT.

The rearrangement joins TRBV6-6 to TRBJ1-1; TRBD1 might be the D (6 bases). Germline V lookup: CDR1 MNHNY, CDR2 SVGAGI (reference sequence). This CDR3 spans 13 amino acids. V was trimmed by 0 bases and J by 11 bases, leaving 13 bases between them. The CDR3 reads CASSYSDTGFAFF. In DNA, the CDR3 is TGTGCCAGCAGTTACTCGGACACAGGGTTTGCTTTCTTT.

The CDR3 DNA is TGTGCCAGCAGTTACTCATCAGGGGGGAACACTGAAGCTTTCTTT. Translation: CASSYSSGGNTEAFF. The V and J genes are TRBV6-5 and TRBJ1-1; TRBD1 matches at 7 bases. The CDR3 spans 15 residues. With 0 bases clipped from V and 1 base from J, the junction kept 2 bases outside the gene matches. Germline V CDR1 and CDR2: MNHEY, SVGAGI.

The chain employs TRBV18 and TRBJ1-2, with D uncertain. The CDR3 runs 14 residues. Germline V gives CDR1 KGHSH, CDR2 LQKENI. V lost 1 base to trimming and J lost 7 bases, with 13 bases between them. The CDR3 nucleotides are TGTGCCAGCTCACCACTGAAGGGATTAATTGGCTACACCTTC. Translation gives CASSPLKGLIGYTF.

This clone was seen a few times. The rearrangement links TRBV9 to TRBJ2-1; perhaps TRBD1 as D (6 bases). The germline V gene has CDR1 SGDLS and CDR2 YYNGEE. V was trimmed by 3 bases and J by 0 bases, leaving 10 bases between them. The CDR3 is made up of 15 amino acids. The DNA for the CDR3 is TGTGCCAGCAGCGCCAGGGGCGCCTCCTACAATGAGCAGTTCTTC. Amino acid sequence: CASSARGASYNEQFF.

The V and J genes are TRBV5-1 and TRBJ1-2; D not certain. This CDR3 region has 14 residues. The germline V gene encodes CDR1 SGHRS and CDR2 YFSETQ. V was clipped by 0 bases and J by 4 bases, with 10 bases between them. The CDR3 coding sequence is TGCGCCAGCAGCTTGGAGCCAGGATCCTATGGCTACACCTTC. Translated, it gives CASSLEPGSYGYTF.

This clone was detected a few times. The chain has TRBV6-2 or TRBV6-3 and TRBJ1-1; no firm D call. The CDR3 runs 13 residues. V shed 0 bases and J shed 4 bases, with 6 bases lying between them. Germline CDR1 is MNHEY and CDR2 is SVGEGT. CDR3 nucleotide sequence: TGTGCCAGCAGTTACTCCGGCGGCACTGAAGCTTTCTTT. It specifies CASSYSGGTEAFF.

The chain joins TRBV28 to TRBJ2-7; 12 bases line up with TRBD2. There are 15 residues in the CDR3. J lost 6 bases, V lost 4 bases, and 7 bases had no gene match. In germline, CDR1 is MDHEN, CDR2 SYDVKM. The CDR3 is CASSSLGLAGVEQYF. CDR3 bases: TGTGCCAGCAGTTCCCTGGGACTAGCGGGTGTCGAGCAGTACTTC.

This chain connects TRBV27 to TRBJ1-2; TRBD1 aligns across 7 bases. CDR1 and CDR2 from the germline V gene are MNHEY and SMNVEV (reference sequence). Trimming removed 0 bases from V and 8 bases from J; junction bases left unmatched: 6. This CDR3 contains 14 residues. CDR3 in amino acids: CASSLSGQAWGYTF. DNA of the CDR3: TGTGCCAGCAGTTTATCAGGACAGGCATGGGGCTACACCTTC.

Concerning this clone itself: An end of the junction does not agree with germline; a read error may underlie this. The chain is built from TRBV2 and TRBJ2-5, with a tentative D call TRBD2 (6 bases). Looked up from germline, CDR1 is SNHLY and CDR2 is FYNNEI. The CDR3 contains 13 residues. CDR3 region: CAGRRGSQETQYF. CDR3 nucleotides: TGTGCCGGCAGGAGGGGCAGCCAAGAGACCCAGTACTTC. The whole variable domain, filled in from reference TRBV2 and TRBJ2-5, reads EPEVTQTPSHQVTQMGQEVILRCVPISNHLYFYWYRQILGQKVEFLVSFYNNEISEKSEIFDDQFSVERPDGSNFTLKIRSTKLEDSAMYFCAGRRGSQETQYFGPGTRLLVL.

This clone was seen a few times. This CDR3 reads CASSVDPSQRLGYTF. In nucleotides, the CDR3 is TGTGCCAGCAGCGTAGACCCTTCCCAGCGTCTTGGCTACACCTTC. V usage is TRBV9 and J usage is TRBJ1-2; unclear D gene. The V and J ends lost 0 bases and 7 bases respectively, with 16 bases between them. The germline V gene encodes CDR1 SGDLS and CDR2 YYNGEE. This CDR3 spans 15 amino acids.

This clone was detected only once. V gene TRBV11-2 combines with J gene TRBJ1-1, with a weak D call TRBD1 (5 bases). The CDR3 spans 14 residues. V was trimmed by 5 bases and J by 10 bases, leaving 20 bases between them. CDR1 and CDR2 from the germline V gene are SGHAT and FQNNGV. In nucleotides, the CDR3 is TGTGCCAGCAGCAGCCGGGGGGGATTTAATAGAGCTTTCTTT. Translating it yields CASSSRGGFNRAFF.

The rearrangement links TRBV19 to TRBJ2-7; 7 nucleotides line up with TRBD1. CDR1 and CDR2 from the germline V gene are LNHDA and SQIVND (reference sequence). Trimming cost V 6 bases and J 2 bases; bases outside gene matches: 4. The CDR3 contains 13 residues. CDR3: CASRNQGAYEQYF. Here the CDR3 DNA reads TGTGCCAGTAGAAATCAGGGGGCCTACGAGCAGTACTTC. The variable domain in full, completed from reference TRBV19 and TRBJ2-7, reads DGGITQSPKYLFRKEGQNVTLSCEQNLNHDAMYWYRQDPGQGLRLIYYSQIVNDFQKGDIAEGYSVSREKKESFPLTVTSAQKNPTAFYLCASRNQGAYEQYFGPGTRLTVT.

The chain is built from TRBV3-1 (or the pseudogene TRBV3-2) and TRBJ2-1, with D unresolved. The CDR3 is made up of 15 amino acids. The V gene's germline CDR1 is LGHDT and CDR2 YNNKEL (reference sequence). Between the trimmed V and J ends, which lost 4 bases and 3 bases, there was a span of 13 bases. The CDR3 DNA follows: TGTGCCAGCAGCCCACCCAACTACTACTACAATGAGCAGTTCTTC. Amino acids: CASSPPNYYYNEQFF.

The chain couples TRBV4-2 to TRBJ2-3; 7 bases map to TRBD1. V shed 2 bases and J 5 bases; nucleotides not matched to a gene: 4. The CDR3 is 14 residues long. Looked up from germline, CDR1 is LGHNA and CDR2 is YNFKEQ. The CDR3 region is CASSQYRGQDTQYF. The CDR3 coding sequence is TGTGCCAGCAGCCAATACAGGGGTCAAGATACGCAGTATTTT.

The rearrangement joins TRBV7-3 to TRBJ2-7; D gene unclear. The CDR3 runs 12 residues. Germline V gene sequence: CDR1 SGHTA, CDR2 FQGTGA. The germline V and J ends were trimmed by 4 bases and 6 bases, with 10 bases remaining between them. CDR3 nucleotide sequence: TGTGCCAGCAGCTCCGACACGGGCGAGCAGTACTTC. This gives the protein CASSSDTGEQYF.

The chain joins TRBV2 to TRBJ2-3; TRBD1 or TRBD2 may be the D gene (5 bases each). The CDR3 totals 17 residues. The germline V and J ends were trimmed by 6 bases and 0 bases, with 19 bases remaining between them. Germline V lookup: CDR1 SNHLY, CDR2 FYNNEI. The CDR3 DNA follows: TGTGCCAGCAGGTACCCAAACCGGGGCCCCAGCACAGATACGCAGTATTTT. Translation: CASRYPNRGPSTDTQYF.

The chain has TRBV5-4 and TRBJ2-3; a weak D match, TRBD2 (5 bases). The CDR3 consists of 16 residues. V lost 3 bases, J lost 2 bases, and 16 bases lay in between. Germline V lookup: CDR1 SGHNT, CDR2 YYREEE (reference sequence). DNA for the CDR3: TGTGCCAGCAGCTCGGGGAGAGGCCGGGTCACAGATACGCAGTATTTT. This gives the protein CASSSGRGRVTDTQYF. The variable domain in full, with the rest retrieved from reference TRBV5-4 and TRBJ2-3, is ETGVTQSPTHLIKTRGQQVTLRCSSQSGHNTVSWYQQALGQGPQFIFQYYREEENGRGNFPPRFSGLQFPNYSSELNVNALELDDSALYLCASSSGRGRVTDTQYFGPGTRLTVL.

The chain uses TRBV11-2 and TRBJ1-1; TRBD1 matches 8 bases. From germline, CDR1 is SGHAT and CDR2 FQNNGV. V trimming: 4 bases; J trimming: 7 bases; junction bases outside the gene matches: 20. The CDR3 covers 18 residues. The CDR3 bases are TGTGCCAGCAGCTCCTCTCCCAGACGACAGGGGCGAAATGATGAAGCTTTCTTT. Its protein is CASSSSPRRQGRNDEAFF.

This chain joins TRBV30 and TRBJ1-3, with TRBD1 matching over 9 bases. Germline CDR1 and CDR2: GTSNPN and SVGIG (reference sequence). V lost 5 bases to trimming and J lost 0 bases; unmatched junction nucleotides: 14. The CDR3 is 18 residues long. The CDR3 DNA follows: TGTGCCTGGTCCCGAGACAGGGGGTTTCTCAACTCTGGAAACACCATATATTTT. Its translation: CAWSRDRGFLNSGNTIYF.

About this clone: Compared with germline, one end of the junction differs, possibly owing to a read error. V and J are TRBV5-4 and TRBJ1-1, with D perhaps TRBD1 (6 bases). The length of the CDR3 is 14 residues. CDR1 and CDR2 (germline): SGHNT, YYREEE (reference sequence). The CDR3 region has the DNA TGTGCCAGCAGCTCCCGCTGGGGGGGGCCCGGTTTGATCTTT. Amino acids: CASSSRWGGPGLIF.